This T cell receptor beta chain was sequenced for a study of shared T cell receptors in the human thymus. CDR1 is SGHDN, CDR2 FVKESK, per germline. V gave up 0 bases and J gave up 6 bases; unmatched junction bases: 17. The CDR3 contains 19 residues. Only in-frame clones appear in the TCRdb table, and some are missing; sequencing was by immunoSEQ multiplex PCR. The sample consists of roughly 410,000 clones, 95% of them appearing once. This sequence was found in a human donor. Sequencing was carried out using thymocytes. The chain combines TRBV14 with TRBJ2-1, with TRBD2 matching 7 bases. In DNA, the CDR3 is TGTGCCAGCAGCCAAGAAGGGGAGCCGGGGAGGGCCAGCTGCAATGAGCAGTTCTTC. Amino acids: CASSQEGEPGRASCNEQFF.